The entry below describes one T cell receptor beta chain. Its target antigen remains unknown. The record has no base qualities; no much larger clone is one base away. This sample is part of a study of blood T cells in healthy people across ages (dated by TCRdb to about 2015). Describing the broader study: In model experiments, template switching captured about one uniquely barcoded TCR beta cDNA molecule for every two T cells. To avoid experimental bias, donors of different ages were distributed randomly across sequencing lanes. Donors were grouped into four age groups: young (average approximately 16 years), middle-aged (around 39), aged (about 59) and long-lived (about 82). Age-related changes in TCR beta repertoire diversity were measured in the study by deep sequencing normalized with unique cDNA molecular identifiers. Using the same blood draw, the study looked at two additional independent replicas of 1 million unique cDNA reads for two donors, one aged 18 to 30 and the other aged 80 or older.

The junction shows trimming of 6 bases on V and 1 base on J, and the gene matches do not reach 5 bases of it. The germline V gene provides CDR1 SGHAT and CDR2 FQNNGV. The CDR3 goes from the cysteine to the phenylalanine over 14 residues. The kept DNA is CDR3 alone, 42 bases in frame from the first base. Preparation of the library involved 5' RACE. The instrument given in TCRdb is Illumina HiSeq 2500. A second roughly 6 to 12 cycle PCR used a sample-barcoded 5' primer and a J-beta primer mix. A template-switch 5' adaptor carrying 12 random nucleotides introduced a unique molecular identifier onto each TCR beta cDNA molecule. Each sample yielded at least 2.5 million CDR3-containing paired-end reads. First-strand cDNA was synthesized from all RNA with the Mint cDNA synthesis kit, primed by a TRBC-specific oligonucleotide. Following uracil-DNA glycosylase treatment, a first 18-cycle PCR with universal primers M1SS and BC2_uni_R was performed on all cDNA. The authors' analysis ran thus. Normalization of each sample was performed by random selection of 1 million high-quality reads, each carrying a distinct molecular identifier. Reads sharing molecular identifiers were discarded rather than binned into consensus sequences. MiTCR, set to a Q25 quality threshold and the strictest error-elimination algorithm, was used for CDR3 identification, clonotype clustering and error correction. A nonparametric unseen species model with Euler transformation was used to estimate a lower bound on total TCR beta diversity. The raw public data were reprocessed by TCRdb itself: fastp quality trimming at Q25, MiXCR clonotype calling, in-frame beta chains only. Each CDR3 protein gets just one entry, which takes the most common genes and DNA from the rows behind it. The authors' filters were not applied to this entry. For this sample the table gives hundreds of thousands of distinct CDR3 sequences, of which around 31% were detected only once. Less than 20% of the sample goes to the ten largest clones.

Systemically healthy Caucasian individuals from Russia, approximately 39 in total and aged about 6 to 100 years, were included as donors. Each donor gave about 9.7 milliliters of peripheral blood, drawn into EDTA-treated Vacutainer tubes. Ficoll-Paque density-gradient centrifugation was used to isolate PBMCs, with at least 6 million per sample. Total RNA, at least 5.5 micrograms per sample, was extracted from PBMCs with Trizol reagent. Naive CD45RAhigh/CD27high T cell percentages were measured by flow cytometry on a PBMC aliquot from every donor. Overall study results and their limits: Compared with the aged group, the long-lived group had more naive CD4+ T cells, fewer expanded clones and increased TCR diversity, suggesting age selection. Estimates of total diversity based on one million sequenced T cells were regarded as lower bounds and as underestimates. Because donor CMV infection status was unknown, age-related changes in expanded clonotypes were potentially confounded. The percentage of naive T cells measured by flow cytometry correlated strongly with observed TCR beta diversity. Observed TCR beta diversity per million T cells fell roughly linearly with age, and a significant reduction was already apparent by age roughly 40. Bulk unsorted PBMC profiling prevented conclusive comparison of naive and antigen-experienced compartments.

The clonotype was recovered from a woman aged 80 or older in good health. The chain employs TRBV11-2 and TRBJ2-5; 7 central bases correspond to TRBD1. Source material: blood. The CDR3 reads CASRKWDSQETQYF. The nucleotides are TGTGCCAGCAGAAAGTGGGACAGCCAAGAGACCCAGTACTTC.